The next 11 T cell receptor beta chains were all read from a single sample in a study of shared clonotypes between healthy human individuals. The protocol was immunoSEQ multiplex PCR, while the TCRdb copy is restricted to in-frame clones and leaves out a portion. The data hold 2 million to 2.5 million clones, with more than 80% observed a single time. Material for sequencing was naive CD4+ T cells from PBMCs. Subset described: CD45RA+ positively selected. The source is a man aged 18-30 years in good health. Some clones in this sample may be carry-over from other donors' samples.

The V call is TRBV4-2, the J call TRBJ2-1, with 8 bases matching TRBD2. Germline CDR1 and CDR2: LGHNA and YNFKEQ. CDR3 length: 16 residues. Trimming removed 1 base from V and 5 bases from J; junction bases left unmatched: 7. CDR3 protein: CASSQVLASGHNEQFF. In DNA, the CDR3 is TGTGCCAGCAGCCAAGTTTTGGCTAGCGGGCACAATGAGCAGTTCTTC.

The chain combines TRBV11-2 with TRBJ1-2; the D is unclear. CDR3 length equals 12 residues. Germline lookup yields CDR1 SGHAT and CDR2 FQNNGV. The ends were cut back, 5 bases at V and 5 bases at J, with 9 bases in the middle. The CDR3 region has the DNA TGTGCCAGCAGCGGGGAGGTTTATGGCTACACCTTC. It yields the protein CASSGEVYGYTF.

About this clone itself: The identical CDR3 is also encoded by other nucleotide sequences in the sample. The chain is built from TRBV5-1 and TRBJ2-5; D gene uncertain. The V and J ends lost 3 bases and 2 bases respectively, with 5 bases between them. CDR1 is SGHRS and CDR2 is YFSETQ in the germline V gene. The CDR3 is 12 amino acids. The CDR3 DNA sequence: TGCGCCAGCAGCTCAACGCAAGAGACCCAGTACTTC. Residues: CASSSTQETQYF.

The chain carries TRBV28 and TRBJ1-2, with a tentative D call TRBD1 (5 bases). CDR3 length: 14 amino acids. Trimming shortened V by 5 bases and J by 7 bases, and 17 bases separated the two germline ends. Germline V gene lookup returns CDR1 MDHEN and CDR2 SYDVKM. As DNA, the CDR3 is TGTGCCAGCAGTACCGGTCAGGGTTTCGGTGGCTACACCTTC. Translation gives CASSTGQGFGGYTF.

V is TRBV29-1 and J is TRBJ1-5, with D possibly being TRBD1 (6 bases). V shed 5 bases and J shed 3 bases, with 11 bases lying between them. The CDR3 length is 13 residues. Germline V lookup: CDR1 SQVTM, CDR2 ANQGSEA. Here the CDR3 reads CSVRGGINQPQHF. The CDR3 DNA is TGCAGCGTTAGGGGGGGTATCAATCAGCCCCAGCATTTT. The variable domain in full, completed from reference TRBV29-1 and TRBJ1-5, reads SAVISQKPSRDICQRGTSLTIQCQVDSQVTMMFWYRQQPGQSLTLIATANQGSEATYESGFVIDKFPISRPNLTFSTLTVSNMSPEDSSIYLCSVRGGINQPQHFGDGTRLSIL.

This chain uses TRBV4-1 with TRBJ1-5; tentative D call: TRBD1 (6 bases). V lost 3 bases, J lost 5 bases, and 17 bases lay in between. The CDR3 length is 16 residues. Germline V gene data show CDR1 as MGHRA and CDR2 as YSYEKL. CDR3 amino acids: CASSHPGWGAHQPQHF. CDR3 in DNA: TGCGCCAGCAGCCACCCAGGGTGGGGGGCACATCAGCCCCAGCATTTT.

The V call is TRBV28, the J call TRBJ2-3; no reliable D call. Germline CDR1 is MDHEN and CDR2 is SYDVKM. Trimming cost V 7 bases and J 5 bases, with 22 bases left between them. The CDR3 has 16 amino acids. The CDR3 nucleotides are TGTGCCAGCACCCCCCCTGGTAGGGCGAAATTAGATACGCAGTATTTT. Translation: CASTPPGRAKLDTQYF.

The V gene is TRBV19, the J gene TRBJ2-1, with unresolved D. Germline values: CDR1 LNHDA, CDR2 SQIVND (reference sequence). The CDR3 is made up of 16 amino acids. The ends were cut back, 8 bases at V and 6 bases at J, with 23 bases in the middle. CDR3 in amino acids: CASRRLDPGTFNEQFF. The CDR3 coding sequence is TGTGCCAGTCGACGGCTCGACCCAGGAACCTTCAATGAGCAGTTCTTC.

The chain couples TRBV6-5 to TRBJ2-2; D is unresolved. In germline, CDR1 is MNHEY, CDR2 SVGAGI. V gave up 0 bases and J gave up 4 bases, with 6 bases separating them. The CDR3 has 14 residues. The CDR3: CASSYSGTTGELFF. The CDR3 DNA sequence: TGTGCCAGCAGTTACTCGGGCACCACCGGGGAGCTGTTTTTT.

The chain employs TRBV6-1 and TRBJ2-7; maybe TRBD2 (5 bases). Between the trimmed V and J ends, which lost 4 bases and 1 base, there was a span of 8 bases. This CDR3 has 13 amino acids. Germline CDR1 MNHNS, CDR2 SASEGT. The CDR3 region has the DNA TGTGCCAGCAGTGCGGGATTATCCTACGAGCAGTACTTC. Translation: CASSAGLSYEQYF.

J is TRBJ2-5 and V is TRBV10-3; D may be TRBD2 (6 bases). V was cut by 2 bases and J by 5 bases, with 12 bases left in between. The CDR3 is made up of 14 amino acids. From germline, CDR1 is ENHRY and CDR2 SYGVKD. CDR3 bases: TGTGCCATCAGTGAGATCAGCGCGGGGGAGACCCAGTACTTC. Its protein product is CAISEISAGETQYF.